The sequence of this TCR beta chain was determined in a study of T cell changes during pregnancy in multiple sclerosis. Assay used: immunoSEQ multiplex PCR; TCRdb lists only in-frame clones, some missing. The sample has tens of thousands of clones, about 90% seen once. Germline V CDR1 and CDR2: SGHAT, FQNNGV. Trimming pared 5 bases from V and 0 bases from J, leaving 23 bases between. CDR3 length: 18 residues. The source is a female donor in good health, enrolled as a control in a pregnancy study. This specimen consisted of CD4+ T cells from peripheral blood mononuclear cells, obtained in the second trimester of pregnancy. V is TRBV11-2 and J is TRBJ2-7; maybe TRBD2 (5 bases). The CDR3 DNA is TGTGCCAGCAGCCCATTCTCATGGAGGCCGGTGAGCTCCTACGAGCAGTACTTC. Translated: CASSPFSWRPVSSYEQYF.